Each of the 3 T cell receptor beta chains below was sequenced from the same sample in a study of shared clonotypes between healthy human individuals. TCRdb's table, derived via immunoSEQ multiplex PCR, lists solely in-frame clones and lacks some. Among 2 million to 2.5 million clones, just over 90% were seen once, and the ten largest hold more than 1.5%. Naive CD8 populations comprised CD45RO-negative cells positively selected for CCR7, excluding terminally differentiated effector memory CD45RA+ cells. The sequencing sample was made of naive CD8+ T cells from PBMCs. The receptor set was obtained from a young man in good health. Some clones in this sample may be carry-over from other donors' samples.

The chain recombines TRBV7-6 with TRBJ2-5; 7 bases line up with TRBD1. From germline, CDR1 is SGHVS and CDR2 FNYEAQ. V trimming: 5 bases; J trimming: 3 bases; junction bases outside the gene matches: 9. CDR3 size: 15 residues. CDR3: CASSQTTGKKETQYF. DNA for the CDR3: TGTGCCAGCAGCCAAACGACAGGGAAGAAAGAGACCCAGTACTTC.

The rearrangement uses TRBV10-2 and TRBJ2-2; TRBD1 agrees at 7 bases. Germline V CDR1 and CDR2: WSHSY, SAAADI. The CDR3 sequence is 14 residues long. With 10 bases clipped from V and 1 base from J, the junction kept 6 bases outside the gene matches. The DNA of the CDR3 is TGCGCCATCAGGGACAGAGTGAACACCGGGGAGCTGTTTTTT. It yields the protein CAIRDRVNTGELFF.

The V gene is TRBV27, the J gene TRBJ1-5, with D tentatively TRBD1 (5 bases). Per the germline V gene, CDR1 is MNHEY and CDR2 is SMNVEV (reference sequence). The length of the CDR3 is 15 residues. V was cut by 6 bases and J by 2 bases, with 14 bases left in between. CDR3 sequence (DNA): TGTGCCAGCAGCCCTAGGGGAGAGGGCAATCAGCCCCAGCATTTT. Amino acid sequence: CASSPRGEGNQPQHF.